The 16 T cell receptor beta chains below come from one sample, sequenced in a study of blood T cell repertoires in COVID-19. Produced via immunoSEQ multiplex PCR; TCRdb's table is partial and in-frame only. The repertoire includes over 50,000 clones, approximately 86% of them detected once, and approximately 3.4% sits in the top ten. The specimen sequenced was peripheral blood. These receptors originate from a man aged 45-65 years with active COVID-19.

This clone occurred a few times. The chain recombines TRBV25-1 with TRBJ1-3, with TRBD1 matching over 8 bases. CDR3 size: 15 residues. The V segment lost 2 bases and the J segment 10 bases; nucleotides outside the gene matches: 10. CDR1 and CDR2 from the germline V gene are MGHDK and SYGVNS. CDR3 sequence reads: CASSELRQGRFTIYF. CDR3 in DNA: TGTGCCAGCAGTGAACTAAGACAGGGGAGATTTACCATATATTTT.

This clone was seen only once. The rearrangement links TRBV12-3 or TRBV12-4 to TRBJ1-4; D gene uncertain. The V and J ends lost 5 bases and 11 bases respectively, with 9 bases between them. CDR3 size: 11 residues. The CDR3 DNA follows: TGTGCCAGCAGTAGAGCTTATAAACTGTTTTTT. It is translated as CASSRAYKLFF.

CDR3: CASRPRRTVNTEAFF. The CDR3 nucleotides are TGTGCCAGCAGACCTAGGAGGACAGTGAACACTGAAGCTTTCTTT. The V gene is TRBV6-5, the J gene TRBJ1-1; weak D call: TRBD1 (6 bases). This CDR3 has 15 residues. The germline gives CDR1 MNHEY, CDR2 SVGAGI. Deletions cut 6 bases from V and 0 bases from J, with 14 bases between.

The chain employs TRBV6-5 and TRBJ2-7; 10 bases line up with TRBD1. V lost 6 bases and J lost 2; bases outside the gene matches: 7. The germline gives CDR1 MNHEY, CDR2 SVGAGI. The CDR3 has 15 amino acids. Here the CDR3 DNA reads TGTGCCAGCAGCGGAAGGGACAGGGGAACCTACGAGCAGTACTTC. It encodes CASSGRDRGTYEQYF.

This sequence joins TRBV5-1 and TRBJ1-1; TRBD1 is a possible D gene (5 bases). The CDR3 extends over 13 amino acids. With 2 bases removed from V and 6 bases from J, the gap between germline ends came to 11 bases. CDR1 and CDR2 (germline): SGHRS, YFSETQ. As DNA, the CDR3 is TGCGCCAGCAGCTTTTACGGGGGAGCTGAAGCTTTCTTT. It specifies CASSFYGGAEAFF.

The rearrangement links TRBV5-1 to TRBJ1-5, with unresolved D. From germline, CDR1 is SGHRS and CDR2 YFSETQ. The V and J ends lost 4 bases and 6 bases respectively, with 11 bases between them. The CDR3 is 13 residues long. The CDR3 DNA follows: TGCGCCAGCAGCGACGGCCCGGGTCAGCCCCAGCATTTT. This translates into CASSDGPGQPQHF.

This chain uses TRBV30 with TRBJ1-3; D remains unclear. CDR1 GTSNPN and CDR2 SVGIG come from the germline V gene (reference sequence). The length of the CDR3 is 15 residues. V dropped 3 bases and J dropped 0 bases, with 12 bases sitting between them. DNA of the CDR3: TGTGCCTGGAGCCCTCTCGGGTCCTCTGGAAACACCATATATTTT. Protein sequence: CAWSPLGSSGNTIYF.

The V gene is TRBV4-1, the J gene TRBJ2-1; the match to TRBD2 covers 10 bases. After removal of 4 bases from V and 7 bases from J, the junction contained 7 bases not matched to a gene. The CDR3 is made up of 15 amino acids. Germline V gene sequence: CDR1 MGHRA, CDR2 YSYEKL. The CDR3 DNA is TGCGCCAGCAGCCGATCTAGCGGGGGTTGGAATGAGCAGTTCTTC. Its translation: CASSRSSGGWNEQFF.

The chain links TRBV29-1 to TRBJ2-7; 11 bases line up with TRBD1. Germline loops: CDR1 SQVTM, CDR2 ANQGSEA. The CDR3 consists of 14 residues. V lost 3 bases, J lost 5 bases, and 6 bases stayed unmatched. The CDR3 nucleotides are TGCAGCGTTGATTCGGACAGGGGGCGTGACGAGCAGTACTTC. This encodes CSVDSDRGRDEQYF.

This clone was seen only a few times. The chain couples TRBV7-8 to TRBJ1-6; TRBD1 is a possible D gene (5 bases). In germline, CDR1 is SGHVS, CDR2 FQNEAQ. This CDR3 has 14 residues. V lost 1 base to trimming and J lost 8 bases, with 9 bases between them. CDR3 in DNA: TGTGCCAGCAGCTTAGGGGGCTTTCATTCACCCCTCCACTTT. Translation: CASSLGGFHSPLHF.

This clone was observed once. The rearrangement links TRBV9 to TRBJ2-7, with 10 bases lining up with TRBD2. Per germline, CDR1 SGDLS and CDR2 YYNGEE. The V and J ends lost 1 base and 5 bases, in that order; junction bases with no gene match: 9. There are 16 residues in the CDR3. As DNA, the CDR3 is TGTGCCAGCAGCGTATCAAGCGGGGGGGCTTTGGACGAGCAGTACTTC. This encodes CASSVSSGGALDEQYF.

V usage is TRBV11-2 and J usage is TRBJ2-1; a possible D gene is TRBD1 (6 bases). V dropped 3 bases and J dropped 6 bases, with 15 bases sitting between them. The CDR3 loop spans 15 amino acids. The germline CDR1 and CDR2 sequences are SGHAT and FQNNGV. In DNA, the CDR3 is TGTGCCAGCAGCTTTGGGCGGTTAGGGGGCAATGAGCAGTTCTTC. Translation: CASSFGRLGGNEQFF. Together with reference TRBV11-2 and TRBJ2-1, the CDR3 gives the full variable domain: EAGVAQSPRYKIIEKRQSVAFWCNPISGHATLYWYQQILGQGPKLLIQFQNNGVVDDSQLPKDRFSAERLKGVDSTLKIQPAKLEDSAVYLCASSFGRLGGNEQFFGPGTRLTVL.

The V gene is TRBV27, the J gene TRBJ2-2; D remains unclear. The V end lost 1 base, the J end lost 3 bases, and 6 bases lay between the germline ends. Germline V CDR1 and CDR2: MNHEY, SMNVEV (reference sequence). The CDR3 spans 14 residues. The CDR3 spells CASSLYQDTGELFF. DNA of the CDR3: TGTGCCAGCAGTTTATACCAGGACACCGGGGAGCTGTTTTTT.

V gene TRBV6-5 combines with J gene TRBJ1-2, with a tentative D call TRBD1 (6 bases). CDR1 is MNHEY, CDR2 SVGAGI, per germline. The CDR3 loop spans 12 amino acids. Trimming pared 7 bases from V and 8 bases from J, leaving 14 bases between. The CDR3 nucleotides are TGTGCCAGCACGAGGGGGGGTGGAGGCTACACCTTC. Its translation: CASTRGGGGYTF.

The CDR3 DNA reads as TGTGCCATCAGTGAGTCCGGGACAGGGACAAGCTACACCTTC. Translated, it gives CAISESGTGTSYTF. The V gene is TRBV10-3, the J gene TRBJ1-2; 9 positions agree with TRBD1. Per the germline V gene, CDR1 is ENHRY and CDR2 is SYGVKD. The trim removed 0 bases at V and 9 bases at J, leaving 5 bases unmatched. The CDR3 is 14 amino acids.

This clone was observed once. The chain uses TRBV7-2 and TRBJ1-4; no reliable D call. This CDR3 comprises 15 residues. CDR1 is SGHTA and CDR2 is FQGNSA in the germline V gene. Deletions cut 6 bases from V and 4 bases from J, with 15 bases between. DNA for the CDR3: TGTGCCAGCAGATCTGCTACGTCCCGTAATGAAAAACTGTTTTTT. Translated: CASRSATSRNEKLFF.